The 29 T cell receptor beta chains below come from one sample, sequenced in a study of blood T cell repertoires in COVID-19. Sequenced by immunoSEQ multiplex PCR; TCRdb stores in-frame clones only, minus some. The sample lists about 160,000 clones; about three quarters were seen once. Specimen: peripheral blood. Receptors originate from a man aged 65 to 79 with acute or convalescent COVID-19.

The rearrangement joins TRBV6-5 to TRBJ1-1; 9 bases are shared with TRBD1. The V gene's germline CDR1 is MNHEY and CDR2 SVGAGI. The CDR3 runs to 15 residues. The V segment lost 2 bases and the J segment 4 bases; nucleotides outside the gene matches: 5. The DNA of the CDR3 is TGTGCCAGCAGTTACGGGGACAGGGTGGGCACTGAAGCTTTCTTT. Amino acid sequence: CASSYGDRVGTEAFF.

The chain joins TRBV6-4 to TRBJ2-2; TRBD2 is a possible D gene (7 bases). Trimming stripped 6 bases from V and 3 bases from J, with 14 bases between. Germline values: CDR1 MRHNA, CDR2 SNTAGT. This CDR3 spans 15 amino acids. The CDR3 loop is CASRQQGGHTGELFF. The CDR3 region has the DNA TGTGCCAGCAGACAACAGGGAGGGCACACCGGGGAGCTGTTTTTT.

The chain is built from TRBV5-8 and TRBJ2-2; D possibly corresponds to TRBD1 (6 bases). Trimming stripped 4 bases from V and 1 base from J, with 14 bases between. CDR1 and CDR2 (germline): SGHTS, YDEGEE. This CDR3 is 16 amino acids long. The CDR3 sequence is CASSLPGQKNTGELFF. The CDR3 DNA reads TGTGCCAGCAGCCTTCCTGGACAGAAGAACACCGGGGAGCTGTTTTTT. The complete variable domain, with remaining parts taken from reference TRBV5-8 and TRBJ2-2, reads EAGVTQSPTHLIKTRGQQATLRCSPISGHTSVYWYQQALGLGLQFLLWYDEGEERNRGNFPPRFSGRQFPNYSSELNVNALELEDSALYLCASSLPGQKNTGELFFGEGSRLTVL.

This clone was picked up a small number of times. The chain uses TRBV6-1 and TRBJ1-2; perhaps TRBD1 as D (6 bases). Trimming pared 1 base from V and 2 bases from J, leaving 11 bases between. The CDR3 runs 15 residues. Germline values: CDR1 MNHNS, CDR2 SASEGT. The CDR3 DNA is TGTGCCAGCAGTGAAGTATGGACAGCCAACTATGGCTACACCTTC. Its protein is CASSEVWTANYGYTF.

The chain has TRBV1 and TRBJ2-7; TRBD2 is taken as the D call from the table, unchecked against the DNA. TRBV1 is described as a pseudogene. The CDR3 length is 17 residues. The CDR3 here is CTSSQEGLAGPFYEQYF. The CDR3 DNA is TGCACCAGCAGCCAAGAAGGACTAGCGGGACCCTTCTACGAGCAGTACTTC.

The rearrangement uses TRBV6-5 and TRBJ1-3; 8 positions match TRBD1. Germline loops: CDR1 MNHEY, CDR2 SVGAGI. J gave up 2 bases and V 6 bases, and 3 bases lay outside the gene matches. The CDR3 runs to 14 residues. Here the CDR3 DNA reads TGTGCCAGCAGGGAGACAGGGGCTGGAAACACCATATATTTT. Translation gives CASRETGAGNTIYF.

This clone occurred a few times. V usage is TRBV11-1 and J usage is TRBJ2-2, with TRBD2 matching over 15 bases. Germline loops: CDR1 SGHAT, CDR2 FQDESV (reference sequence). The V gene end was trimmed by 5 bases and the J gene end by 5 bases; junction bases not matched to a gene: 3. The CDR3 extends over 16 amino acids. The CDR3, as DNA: TGTGCCAGCAGCCGGACTAGCGGGGGGGTTACCGGGGAGCTGTTTTTT. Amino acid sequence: CASSRTSGGVTGELFF.

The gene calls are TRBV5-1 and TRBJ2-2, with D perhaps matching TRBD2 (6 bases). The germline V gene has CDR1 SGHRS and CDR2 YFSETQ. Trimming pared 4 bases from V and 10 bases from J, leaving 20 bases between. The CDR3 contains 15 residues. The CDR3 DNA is TGCGCCAGCAGCCACGGGACTTCCCGTCGAAAGGAGCTGTTTTTT. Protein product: CASSHGTSRRKELFF. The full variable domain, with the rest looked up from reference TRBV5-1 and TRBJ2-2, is KAGVTQTPRYLIKTRGQQVTLSCSPISGHRSVSWYQQTPGQGLQFLFEYFSETQRNKGNFPGRFSGRQFSNSRSEMNVSTLELGDSALYLCASSHGTSRRKELFFGEGSRLTVL.

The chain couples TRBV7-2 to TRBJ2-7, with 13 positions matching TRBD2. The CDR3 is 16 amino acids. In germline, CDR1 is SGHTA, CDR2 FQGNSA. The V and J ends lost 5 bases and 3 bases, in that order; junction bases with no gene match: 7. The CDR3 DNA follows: TGTGCCAGCAGCAGACGGACTAGCGGGAGTAGCTACGAGCAGTACTTC. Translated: CASSRRTSGSSYEQYF. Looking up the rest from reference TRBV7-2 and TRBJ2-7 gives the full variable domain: GAGVSQSPSNKVTEKGKDVELRCDPISGHTALYWYRQSLGQGLEFLIYFQGNSAPDKSGLPSDRFSAERTGGSVSTLTIQRTQQEDSAVYLCASSRRTSGSSYEQYFGPGTRLTVT.

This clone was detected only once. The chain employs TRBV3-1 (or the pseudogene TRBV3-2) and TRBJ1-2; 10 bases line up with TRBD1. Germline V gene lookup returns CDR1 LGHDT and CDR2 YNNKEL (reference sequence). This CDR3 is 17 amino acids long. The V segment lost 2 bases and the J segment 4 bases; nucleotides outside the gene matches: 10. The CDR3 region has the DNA TGTGCCAGCAGCCAACCCGGGACAGGGGCGCTTTTCTATGGCTACACCTTC. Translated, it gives CASSQPGTGALFYGYTF.

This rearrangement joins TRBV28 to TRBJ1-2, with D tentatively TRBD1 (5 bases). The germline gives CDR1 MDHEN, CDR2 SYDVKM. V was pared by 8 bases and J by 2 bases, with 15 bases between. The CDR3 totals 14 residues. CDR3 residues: CASGALIGNYGYTF. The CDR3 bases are TGTGCCAGCGGGGCCCTCATCGGGAACTATGGCTACACCTTC.

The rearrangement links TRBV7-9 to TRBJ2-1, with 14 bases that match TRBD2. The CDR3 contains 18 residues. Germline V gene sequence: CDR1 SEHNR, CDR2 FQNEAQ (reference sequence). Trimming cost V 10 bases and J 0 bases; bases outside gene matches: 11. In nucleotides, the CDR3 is TGTGCCATTCCGAAGGGACTAGCGGGAGACGGCTCCTACAATGAGCAGTTCTTC. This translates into CAIPKGLAGDGSYNEQFF. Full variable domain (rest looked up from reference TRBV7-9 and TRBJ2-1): DTGVSQNPRHKITKRGQNVTFRCDPISEHNRLYWYRQTLGQGPEFLTYFQNEAQLEKSRLLSDRFSAERPKGSFSTLEIQRTEQGDSAMYLCAIPKGLAGDGSYNEQFFGPGTRLTVL.

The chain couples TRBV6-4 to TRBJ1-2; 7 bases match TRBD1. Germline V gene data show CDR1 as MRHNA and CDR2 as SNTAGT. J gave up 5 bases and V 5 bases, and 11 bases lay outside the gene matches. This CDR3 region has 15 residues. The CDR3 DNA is TGTGCCAGCAGTAGGGACAGCCTACCCCGTTATGGCTACACCTTC. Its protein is CASSRDSLPRYGYTF.

The CDR3 DNA reads as TGTGCCAGCAGCGCGACTCCCGATTTAGCGAAAGAGACCCAGTACTTC. It encodes CASSATPDLAKETQYF. The chain carries TRBV9 and TRBJ2-5; maybe TRBD2 (5 bases). The CDR3 is made up of 16 amino acids. From germline, CDR1 is SGDLS and CDR2 YYNGEE. The V end lost 3 bases, the J end lost 3 bases, and 18 bases lay between the germline ends.

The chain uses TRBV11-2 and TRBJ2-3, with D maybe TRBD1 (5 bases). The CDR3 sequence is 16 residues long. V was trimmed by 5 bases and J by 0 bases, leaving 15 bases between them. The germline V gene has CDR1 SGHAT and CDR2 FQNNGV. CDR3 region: CASSQPGAASTDTQYF. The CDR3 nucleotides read TGTGCCAGCAGCCAGCCTGGGGCAGCCAGCACAGATACGCAGTATTTT.

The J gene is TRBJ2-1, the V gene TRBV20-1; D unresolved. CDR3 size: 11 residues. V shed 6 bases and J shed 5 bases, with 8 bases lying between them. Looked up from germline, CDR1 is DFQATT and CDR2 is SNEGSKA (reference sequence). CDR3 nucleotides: TGCAGTGCAGCTTCGGACAATGAGCAGTTCTTC. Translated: CSAASDNEQFF.

The CDR3 sequence: CASRGGSTDTQYF. CDR3 nucleotide sequence: TGTGCCAGTCGGGGGGGGAGCACAGATACGCAGTATTTT. The V call is TRBV19, the J call TRBJ2-3; TRBD2 matches 8 bases. This CDR3 is built from 13 residues. V lost 8 bases and J lost 0; bases outside the gene matches: 1. Looked up from germline, CDR1 is LNHDA and CDR2 is SQIVND (reference sequence).

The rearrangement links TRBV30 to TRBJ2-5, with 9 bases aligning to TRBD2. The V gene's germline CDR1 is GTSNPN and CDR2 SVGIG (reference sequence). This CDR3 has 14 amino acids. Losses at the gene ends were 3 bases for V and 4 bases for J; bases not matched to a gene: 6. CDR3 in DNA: TGTGCCTGGAGCCTTAGCGGGGGAATAGAGACCCAGTACTTC. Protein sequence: CAWSLSGGIETQYF.

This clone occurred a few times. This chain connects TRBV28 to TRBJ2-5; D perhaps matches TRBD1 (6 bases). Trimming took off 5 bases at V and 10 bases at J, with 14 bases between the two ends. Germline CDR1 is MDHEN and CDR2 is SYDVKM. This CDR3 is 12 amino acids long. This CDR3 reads CASSRDIAGQYF. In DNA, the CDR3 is TGTGCCAGCAGTCGGGACATAGCTGGCCAGTACTTC.

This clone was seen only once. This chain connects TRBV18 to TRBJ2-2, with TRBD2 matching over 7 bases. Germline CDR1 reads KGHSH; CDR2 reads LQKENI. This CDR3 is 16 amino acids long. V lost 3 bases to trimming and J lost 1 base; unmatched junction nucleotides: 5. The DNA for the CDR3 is TGTGCCAGCTCACCCCCTTCGGGGGGGAACACCGGGGAGCTGTTTTTT. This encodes CASSPPSGGNTGELFF.

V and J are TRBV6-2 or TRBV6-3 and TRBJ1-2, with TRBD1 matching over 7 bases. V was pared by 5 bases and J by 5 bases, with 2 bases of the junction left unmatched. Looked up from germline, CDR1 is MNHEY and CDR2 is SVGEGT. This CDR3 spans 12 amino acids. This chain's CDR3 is CASSQQGYGYTF. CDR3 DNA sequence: TGTGCCAGCAGTCAACAGGGGTATGGCTACACCTTC.

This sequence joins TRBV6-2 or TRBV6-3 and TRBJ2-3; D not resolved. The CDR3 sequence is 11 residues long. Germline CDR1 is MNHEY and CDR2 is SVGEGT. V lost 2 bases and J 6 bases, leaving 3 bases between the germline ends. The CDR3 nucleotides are TGTGCCAGCAGTTACCTCGATACGCAGTATTTT. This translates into CASSYLDTQYF.

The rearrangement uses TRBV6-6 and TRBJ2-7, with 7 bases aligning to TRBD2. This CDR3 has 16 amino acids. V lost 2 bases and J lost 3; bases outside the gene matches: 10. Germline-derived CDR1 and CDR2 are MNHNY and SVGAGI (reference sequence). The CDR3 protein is CASSYGRREMGYEQYF. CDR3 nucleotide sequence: TGTGCCAGCAGTTACGGGAGGCGGGAGATGGGCTACGAGCAGTACTTC.

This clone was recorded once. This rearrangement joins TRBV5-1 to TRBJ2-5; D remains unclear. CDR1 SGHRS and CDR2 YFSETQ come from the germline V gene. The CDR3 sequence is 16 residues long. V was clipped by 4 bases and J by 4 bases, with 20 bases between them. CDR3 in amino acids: CASSTGSQQSRETQYF. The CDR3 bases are TGCGCCAGCAGCACGGGTAGTCAGCAGTCACGAGAGACCCAGTACTTC.

The CDR3 loop reads CASSEWDRGWGAIYF. CDR3 bases: TGTGCCAGCAGTGAATGGGACAGGGGTTGGGGAGCCATATATTTT. The chain couples TRBV6-1 to TRBJ1-3, with 10 bases that match TRBD1. Germline V CDR1 and CDR2: MNHNS, SASEGT. The V gene end was trimmed by 2 bases and the J gene end by 11 bases; junction bases not matched to a gene: 9. The CDR3 covers 15 residues.

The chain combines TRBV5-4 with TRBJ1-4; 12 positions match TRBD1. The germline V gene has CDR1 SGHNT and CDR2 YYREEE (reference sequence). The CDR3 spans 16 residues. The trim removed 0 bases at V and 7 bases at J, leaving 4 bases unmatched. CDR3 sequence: CASSLEGQGATEKLFF. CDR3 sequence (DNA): TGTGCCAGCAGCTTGGAGGGACAGGGGGCGACTGAAAAACTGTTTTTT.

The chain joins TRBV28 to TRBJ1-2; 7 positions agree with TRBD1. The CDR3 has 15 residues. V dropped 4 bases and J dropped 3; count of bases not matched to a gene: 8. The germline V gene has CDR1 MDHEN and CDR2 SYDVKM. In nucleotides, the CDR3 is TGTGCCAGCAGTTCACAGGGGTCAGAATACTATGGCTACACCTTC. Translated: CASSSQGSEYYGYTF.

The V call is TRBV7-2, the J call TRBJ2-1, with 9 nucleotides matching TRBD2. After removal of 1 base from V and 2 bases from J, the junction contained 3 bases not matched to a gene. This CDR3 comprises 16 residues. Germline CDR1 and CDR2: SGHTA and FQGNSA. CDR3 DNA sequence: TGTGCCAGCAGCTTAGGTGGACTAGCGACCTACAATGAGCAGTTCTTC. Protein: CASSLGGLATYNEQFF.

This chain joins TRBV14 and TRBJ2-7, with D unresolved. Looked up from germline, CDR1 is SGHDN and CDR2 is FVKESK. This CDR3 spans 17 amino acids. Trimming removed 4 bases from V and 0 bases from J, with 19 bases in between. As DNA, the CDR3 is TGTGCCAGCAGCCCCCGAAGTGTATCCGGTAGCTCCTACGAGCAGTACTTC. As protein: CASSPRSVSGSSYEQYF.